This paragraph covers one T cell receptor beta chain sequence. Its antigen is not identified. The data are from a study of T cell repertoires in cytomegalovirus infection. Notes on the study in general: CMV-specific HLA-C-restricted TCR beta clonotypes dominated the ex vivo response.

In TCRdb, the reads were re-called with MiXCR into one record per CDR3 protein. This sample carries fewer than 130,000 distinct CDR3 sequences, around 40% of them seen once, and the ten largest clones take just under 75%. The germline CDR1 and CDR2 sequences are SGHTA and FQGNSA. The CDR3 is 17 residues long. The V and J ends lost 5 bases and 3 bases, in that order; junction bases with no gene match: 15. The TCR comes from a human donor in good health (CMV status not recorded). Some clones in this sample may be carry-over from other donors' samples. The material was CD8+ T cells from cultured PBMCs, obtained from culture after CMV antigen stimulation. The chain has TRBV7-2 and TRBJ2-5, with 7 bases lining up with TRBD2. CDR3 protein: CASSPRAGDGPEETQYF. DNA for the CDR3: TGTGCCAGCAGCCCCCGGGCGGGGGATGGCCCTGAAGAGACCCAGTACTTC.